Listed below are T cell receptor beta chains from one sample, sequenced in a study of beta chain features in type 1 diabetes. Generated by immunoSEQ multiplex PCR, the TCRdb table keeps only in-frame clones and is missing some. The sample carries 500,000 to 700,000 clones, around 15% recorded once. Sequences were obtained from naive CD4+ T cells from blood. The receptors shown here come from a man between 18 and 35 years old in good health. Each CDR3 is given with its conserved first and last residue. A D gene is named only where the DNA matches it firmly. Not every row has a clone size; where given, it reads once, few, many or a size class.

V	D	size	J	DNA	CDR3
TRBV10-3	NA	few	TRBJ1-2	TGTGCCATCACCCAACGGACGGATAACTATGGCTACACCTTC	CAITQRTDNYGYTF
TRBV9	NA	few	TRBJ2-3	TGTGCCAGCAGCGTAGACAGGCGATCTAGCACAGATACGCAGTATTTT	CASSVDRRSSTDTQYF
TRBV28	NA	NA	TRBJ1-1	TGTGCCAGCAGTTTCTTACCGGGCCCCCTAACACTTAAGACTGAAGCTTTCTTT	CASSFLPGPLTLKTEAFF
TRBV30	NA	few	TRBJ2-2	TGTGCCTGGACTAAGTGGGGGAGAGCCGGGGAGCTGTTTTTT	CAWTKWGRAGELFF
TRBV7-9	NA	NA	TRBJ1-5	TGTGCCAGCAGCAGGGACACCTATAGCAATCAGCCCCAGCATTTT	CASSRDTYSNQPQHF
TRBV19	TRBD1	NA	TRBJ1-1	TGTGCCAGTAGCAAGGACAGGGGGGAAGCTTTCTTT	CASSKDRGEAFF
TRBV6-6	TRBD1	few	TRBJ1-1	TGTGCCAGCAGTTACTCAGGCGCAGGGGGCACTGAAGCTTTCTTT	CASSYSGAGGTEAFF
TRBV6-6	NA	NA	TRBJ1-3	TGTGCCAGCAAGGGGGTTCTCCTTGCTGGAAACACCATATATTTT	CASKGVLLAGNTIYF
TRBV11-1	TRBD1	NA	TRBJ2-7	TGTGCCAGCAGCTTAGGAAGGACAGGGACTCACGAGCAGTACTTC	CASSLGRTGTHEQYF
TRBV5-1	NA	NA	TRBJ2-7	TGCGCCAGCAGCCACTACCCTGTGAACGAGCAGTACTTC	CASSHYPVNEQYF
TRBV18	NA	few	TRBJ1-2	TGTGCCAGCTCACCGCGCAGGGCTTTTGGCTACACCTTC	CASSPRRAFGYTF
TRBV27	TRBD1	NA	TRBJ1-6	TGTGCCAGCCAGGACAGGATCAATTCACCCCTCCACTTT	CASQDRINSPLHF
TRBV19	NA	NA	TRBJ1-5	TGTGCCAGTAGTATTTTAGGGGCCGGCGGACAGCCCCAGCATTTT	CASSILGAGGQPQHF
TRBV7-2	TRBD1	few	TRBJ2-1	TGTGCCAGCAGCCAATCTTGGACAGGGGTGCAGTTCTTC	CASSQSWTGVQFF
TRBV10-3	TRBD1	few	TRBJ2-5	TGTGCCATCAGAGAGAGGGAGACAGGGGAGACCCAGTACTTC	CAIRERETGETQYF
TRBV11-2	NA	NA	TRBJ2-7	TGTGCCAGCAGCCATCAGGAGGGGGCCCAGTACGAGCAGTACTTC	CASSHQEGAQYEQYF
TRBV15	TRBD1	NA	TRBJ2-1	TGTGCCACCAGCAGCCGGACAGGAACCAATGAGCAGTTCTTC	CATSSRTGTNEQFF